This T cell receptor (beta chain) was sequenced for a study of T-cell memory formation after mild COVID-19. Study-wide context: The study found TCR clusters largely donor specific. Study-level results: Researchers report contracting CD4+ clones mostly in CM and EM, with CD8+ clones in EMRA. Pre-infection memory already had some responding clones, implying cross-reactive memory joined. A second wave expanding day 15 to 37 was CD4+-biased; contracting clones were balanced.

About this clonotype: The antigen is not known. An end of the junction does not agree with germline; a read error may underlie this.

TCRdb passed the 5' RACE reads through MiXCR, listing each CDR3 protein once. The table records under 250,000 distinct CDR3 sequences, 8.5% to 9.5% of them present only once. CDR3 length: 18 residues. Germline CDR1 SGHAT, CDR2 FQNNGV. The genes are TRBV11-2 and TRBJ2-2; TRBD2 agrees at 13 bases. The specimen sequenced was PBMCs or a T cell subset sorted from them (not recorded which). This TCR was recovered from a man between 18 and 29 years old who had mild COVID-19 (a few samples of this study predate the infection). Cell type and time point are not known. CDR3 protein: CDSNRLAGGPKRSGELFF. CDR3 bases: TGTGACAGCAACCGACTAGCGGGGGGACCGAAACGGTCCGGGGAGCTGTTTTTT.